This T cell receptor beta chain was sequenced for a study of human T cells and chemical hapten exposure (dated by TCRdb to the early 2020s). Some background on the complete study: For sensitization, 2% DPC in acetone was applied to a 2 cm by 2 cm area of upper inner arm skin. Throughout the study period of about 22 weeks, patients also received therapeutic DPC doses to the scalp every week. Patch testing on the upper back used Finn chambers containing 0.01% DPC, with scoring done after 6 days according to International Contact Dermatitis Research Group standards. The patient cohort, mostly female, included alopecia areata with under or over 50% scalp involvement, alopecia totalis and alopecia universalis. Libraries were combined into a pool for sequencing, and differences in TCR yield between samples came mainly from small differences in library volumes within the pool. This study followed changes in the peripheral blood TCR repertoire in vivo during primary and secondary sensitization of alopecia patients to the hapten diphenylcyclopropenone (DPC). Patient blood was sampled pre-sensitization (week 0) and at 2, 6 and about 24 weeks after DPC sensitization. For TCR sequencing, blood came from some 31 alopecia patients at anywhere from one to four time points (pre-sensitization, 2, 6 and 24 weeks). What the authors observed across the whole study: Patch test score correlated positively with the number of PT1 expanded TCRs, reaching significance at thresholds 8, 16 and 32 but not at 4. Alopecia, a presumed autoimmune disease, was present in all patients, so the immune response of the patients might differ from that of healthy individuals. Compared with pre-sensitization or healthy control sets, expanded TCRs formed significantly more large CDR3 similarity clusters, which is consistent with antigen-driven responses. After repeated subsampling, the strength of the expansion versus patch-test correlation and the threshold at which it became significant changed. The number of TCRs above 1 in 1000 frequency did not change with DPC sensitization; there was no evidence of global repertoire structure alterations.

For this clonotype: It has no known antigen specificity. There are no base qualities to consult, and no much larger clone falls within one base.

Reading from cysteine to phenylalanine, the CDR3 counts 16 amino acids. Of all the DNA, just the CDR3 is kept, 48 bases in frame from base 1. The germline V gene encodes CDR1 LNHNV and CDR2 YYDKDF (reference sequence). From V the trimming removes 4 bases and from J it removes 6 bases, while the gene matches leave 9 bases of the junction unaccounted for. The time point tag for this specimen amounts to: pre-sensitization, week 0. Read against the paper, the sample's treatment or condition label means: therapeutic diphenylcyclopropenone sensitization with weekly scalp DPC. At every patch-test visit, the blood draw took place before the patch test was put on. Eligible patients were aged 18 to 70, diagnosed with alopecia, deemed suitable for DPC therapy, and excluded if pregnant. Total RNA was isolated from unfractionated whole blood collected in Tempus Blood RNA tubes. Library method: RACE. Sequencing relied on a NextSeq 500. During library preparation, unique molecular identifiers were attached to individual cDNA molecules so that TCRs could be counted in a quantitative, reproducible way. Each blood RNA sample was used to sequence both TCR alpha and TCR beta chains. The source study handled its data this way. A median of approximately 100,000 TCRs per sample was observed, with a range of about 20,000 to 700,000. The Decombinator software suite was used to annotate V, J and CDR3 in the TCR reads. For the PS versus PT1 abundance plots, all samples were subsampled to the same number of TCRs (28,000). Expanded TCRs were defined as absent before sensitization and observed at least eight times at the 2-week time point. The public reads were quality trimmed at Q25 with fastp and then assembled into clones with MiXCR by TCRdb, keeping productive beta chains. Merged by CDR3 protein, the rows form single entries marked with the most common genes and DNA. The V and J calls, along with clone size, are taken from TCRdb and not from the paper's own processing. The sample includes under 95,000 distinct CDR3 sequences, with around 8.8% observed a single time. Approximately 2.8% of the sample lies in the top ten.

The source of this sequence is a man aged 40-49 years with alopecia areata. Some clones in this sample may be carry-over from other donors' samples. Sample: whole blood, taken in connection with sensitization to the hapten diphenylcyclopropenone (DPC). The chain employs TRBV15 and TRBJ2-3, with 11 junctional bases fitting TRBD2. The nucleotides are TGTGCCACCAGCACCGTAGCGGGAGGGCCGGCTGATACGCAGTATTTT. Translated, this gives CATSTVAGGPADTQYF.